These 13 T cell receptor beta chains came from one sample sequenced in a study of blood T cell repertoires in COVID-19. Sequenced by immunoSEQ multiplex PCR; TCRdb stores in-frame clones only, minus some. The sample lists 140,000 to 150,000 clones, around 81% seen once, with 13% in the top ten. The material sequenced was peripheral blood. Every receptor here comes from a man between 60 and 70 years old with active or convalescent COVID-19.

This rearrangement joins TRBV5-1 to TRBJ2-7; 12 nucleotides agree with TRBD2. The germline V gene has CDR1 SGHRS and CDR2 YFSETQ. This CDR3 spans 15 amino acids. Trimming cost V 4 bases and J 2 bases; bases outside gene matches: 4. In DNA form, the CDR3 reads TGCGCCAGCAGCCCGCTAGCGGGAGGGACCTACGAGCAGTACTTC. Protein sequence: CASSPLAGGTYEQYF.

The chain has TRBV5-1 and TRBJ1-3, with D unclear. Germline lookup yields CDR1 SGHRS and CDR2 YFSETQ. V lost 1 base, J lost 0 bases, and 11 bases lay in between. The CDR3 is 16 amino acids. Here the CDR3 DNA reads TGCGCCAGCAGCTTGCCCGCCTCGAGCTCTGGAAACACCATATATTTT. This sequence encodes CASSLPASSSGNTIYF.

The chain has TRBV28 and TRBJ1-1; possible D gene TRBD1, 6 bases. Germline V gives CDR1 MDHEN, CDR2 SYDVKM. The V end was cut by 5 bases, the J end by 11 bases, with 15 bases between. The CDR3 consists of 12 residues. Here the CDR3 reads CASSDLGRGAFF. CDR3 DNA sequence: TGTGCCAGCAGTGACCTAGGCAGGGGCGCTTTCTTT.

This chain joins TRBV7-8 and TRBJ1-2, with TRBD1 as a possible D gene (5 bases). The V gene lost 4 bases and the J gene lost 1 base, with 19 bases spanning the gap. Germline CDR1 is SGHVS and CDR2 is FQNEAQ. CDR3 length: 17 amino acids. CDR3 sequence (DNA): TGTGCCAGCAGCTCGATACCACCGGGACTTAGTAACTATGGCTACACCTTC. Its protein is CASSSIPPGLSNYGYTF.

The chain combines TRBV5-6 with TRBJ1-4; possibly TRBD1 for D (5 bases). Germline assignment: CDR1 SGHDT and CDR2 YYEEEE. The CDR3 sequence is 15 residues long. Trimming shortened V by 0 bases and J by 7 bases, and 13 bases separated the two germline ends. This chain's CDR3 is CASSLDRGRVEKLFF. The CDR3 DNA follows: TGTGCCAGCAGCTTGGATAGGGGAAGGGTTGAAAAACTGTTTTTT.

The rearrangement joins TRBV10-3 to TRBJ2-1; unclear D gene. The CDR3 contains 14 residues. Trimming stripped 4 bases from V and 6 bases from J, with 13 bases between. Per the germline V gene, CDR1 is ENHRY and CDR2 is SYGVKD. The CDR3 DNA follows: TGTGCCATCAGTGCAAGGCAGGTCAGCAATGAGCAGTTCTTC. Residues: CAISARQVSNEQFF.

The chain has TRBV19 and TRBJ1-1, with 7 bases identical to TRBD1. CDR3 length: 14 amino acids. Germline values: CDR1 LNHDA, CDR2 SQIVND (reference sequence). With 8 bases clipped from V and 6 bases from J, the junction kept 12 bases outside the gene matches. The CDR3 DNA reads TGTGCCAGTTCAGGAAGGGGGCGCATCCCTGAAGCTTTCTTT. This encodes CASSGRGRIPEAFF.

CDR3 sequence reads: CASSRARGAINEQYF. In nucleotides, the CDR3 is TGTGCCAGCAGCCGTGCCCGGGGGGCAATCAACGAGCAGTACTTC. The rearrangement links TRBV4-2 to TRBJ2-7; D might be TRBD2 (7 bases). Trimming stripped 4 bases from V and 5 bases from J, with 18 bases between. Germline V gene sequence: CDR1 LGHNA, CDR2 YNFKEQ. The CDR3 length is 15 residues.

Written as DNA, the CDR3 is TGTGCCAGCAGCCGATGGGGGGAAGGGACTGAAGCTTTCTTT. It is translated as CASSRWGEGTEAFF. This chain uses TRBV4-2 with TRBJ1-1; a possible D gene is TRBD1 (5 bases). This CDR3 has 14 amino acids. With 4 bases removed from V and 5 bases from J, the gap between germline ends came to 14 bases. Per the germline V gene, CDR1 is LGHNA and CDR2 is YNFKEQ.

The chain recombines TRBV7-9 with TRBJ2-5; no clear D gene. V was cut by 4 bases and J by 7 bases, with 16 bases left in between. Germline V gives CDR1 SEHNR, CDR2 FQNEAQ (reference sequence). The CDR3 has 14 residues. The CDR3 DNA reads TGTGCCAGCAGCTCCACGGAAGCCCGAGGGACCCAGTACTTC. Amino acids: CASSSTEARGTQYF.

This clone was counted a few times. V usage is TRBV10-3 and J usage is TRBJ2-7, with unresolved D. Trimming took off 8 bases at V and 1 base at J, with 9 bases between the two ends. The CDR3 is 12 amino acids. The germline V gene encodes CDR1 ENHRY and CDR2 SYGVKD. In nucleotides, the CDR3 is TGTGCCATCGGTGGCAGATCCTACGAGCAGTACTTC. Amino acids: CAIGGRSYEQYF.

V is TRBV4-2 and J is TRBJ1-6; 8 bases are shared with TRBD1. The CDR3 contains 17 residues. V was clipped by 1 base and J by 4 bases; unmatched bases: 6. The germline gives CDR1 LGHNA, CDR2 YNFKEQ. The DNA of the CDR3 is TGTGCCAGCAGCCAAGGGCAGGGGGCAGGTTATAATTCACCCCTCCACTTT. Translating it yields CASSQGQGAGYNSPLHF.

This clone was recorded many times. The chain employs TRBV11-2 and TRBJ2-1; TRBD1 might be the D (5 bases). CDR3 length: 16 residues. CDR1 is SGHAT and CDR2 is FQNNGV in the germline V gene. The V and J ends lost 5 bases and 7 bases respectively, with 21 bases between them. CDR3 coding DNA: TGTGCCAGCAGCCCTAGTGGGGCCGGATTAAGGAATGAGCAGTTCTTC. It specifies CASSPSGAGLRNEQFF.